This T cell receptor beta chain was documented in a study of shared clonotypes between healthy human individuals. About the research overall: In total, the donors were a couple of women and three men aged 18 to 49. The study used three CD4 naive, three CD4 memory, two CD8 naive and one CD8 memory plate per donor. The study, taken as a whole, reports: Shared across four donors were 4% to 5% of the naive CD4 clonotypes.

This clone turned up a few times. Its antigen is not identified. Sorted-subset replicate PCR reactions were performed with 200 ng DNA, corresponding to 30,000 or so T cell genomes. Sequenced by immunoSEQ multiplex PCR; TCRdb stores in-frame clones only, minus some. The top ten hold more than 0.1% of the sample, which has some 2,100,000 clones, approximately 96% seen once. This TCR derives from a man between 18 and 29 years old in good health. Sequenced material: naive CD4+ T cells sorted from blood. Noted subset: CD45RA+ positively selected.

The CDR3 nucleotides read TGTGCCAGCAATTCTATAGGGACAGTTAGCAATCAGCCCCAGCATTTT. Its protein product is CASNSIGTVSNQPQHF. The V and J genes are TRBV6-6 and TRBJ1-5, with 7 bases that match TRBD1. This CDR3 contains 16 residues. Unmatched junction bases numbered 9, after V lost 7 bases and J lost 0 bases. Germline V gene lookup returns CDR1 MNHNY and CDR2 SVGAGI (reference sequence).